The 30 T cell receptor beta chains below all came from one sample that was sequenced in a study of CD8 T cells in ankylosing spondylitis. TCRdb analysed the 5' RACE reads with MiXCR anew, one entry per CDR3 protein. The sample shows 150,000 to 200,000 distinct CDR3 sequences, about 17% of them seen only once. The sequenced sample was blood, either unsorted or a sorted T cell fraction (not recorded which). Source of these receptors: a male donor with ankylosing spondylitis or in good health (not recorded which).

The CDR3 region is CSAQGASSPSTDTQYF. The CDR3 nucleotides read TGCAGTGCACAGGGGGCTAGCAGTCCGAGCACAGATACGCAGTATTTT. The chain employs TRBV20-1 and TRBJ2-3; 9 bases fit TRBD1. Germline lookup yields CDR1 DFQATT and CDR2 SNEGSKA (reference sequence). This CDR3 has 16 amino acids. The junction had 10 bases not matched to a gene; V was cut back by 6 bases and J by 0 bases.

There are many counts of this clonotype. J is TRBJ2-3 and V is TRBV29-1, with TRBD2 as a possible D gene (5 bases). The CDR3 runs to 11 residues. V was cut by 7 bases and J by 1 base, with 6 bases left in between. Looked up from germline, CDR1 is SQVTM and CDR2 is ANQGSEA. CDR3 in DNA: TGCAGCGCCGGGGGCACAGATACGCAGTATTTT. Translating it yields CSAGGTDTQYF.

The chain recombines TRBV2 with TRBJ2-2; D is uncertain. The CDR3 covers 13 residues. Trimming cost V 6 bases and J 5 bases, with 10 bases left between them. CDR1 and CDR2 from the germline V gene are SNHLY and FYNNEI. The CDR3 is CASSAVGTGELFF. The CDR3 DNA reads as TGTGCCAGCAGCGCGGTAGGGACCGGGGAGCTGTTTTTT.

The chain recombines TRBV12-5 with TRBJ2-1, with 15 positions matching TRBD2. This CDR3 has 19 residues. V gave up 4 bases and J gave up 7 bases; unmatched junction bases: 14. Germline lookup yields CDR1 LGHNT and CDR2 FRNRAP. CDR3 region: CASGSGYGGTSGRQNEQFF. DNA of the CDR3: TGTGCTAGTGGTTCCGGGTACGGAGGGACTAGCGGGAGGCAGAATGAGCAGTTCTTC.

This clonotype was detected a few times. This chain's CDR3 is CAISDPSQSNTGELFF. CDR3 nucleotides: TGTGCCATCAGTGACCCTAGTCAGTCGAACACCGGGGAGCTGTTTTTT. This chain links TRBV10-3 with TRBJ2-2; no clear D gene. This CDR3 has 16 residues. Germline V gene sequence: CDR1 ENHRY, CDR2 SYGVKD. V was cut by 3 bases and J by 0 bases, with 11 bases left in between.

The V and J genes are TRBV12-3 or TRBV12-4 and TRBJ2-2, with a weak D call TRBD1 (5 bases). The CDR3 runs 16 residues. With 7 bases removed from V and 1 base from J, the gap between germline ends came to 16 bases. CDR3 amino acids: CASTATRVGNTGELFF. The CDR3 DNA is TGTGCCAGCACTGCCACCAGGGTAGGGAACACCGGGGAGCTGTTTTTT.

This clonotype showed up just a few times. The chain uses TRBV20-1 and TRBJ1-4; D gene ambiguous. The V gene lost 1 base and the J gene lost 4 bases, with 7 bases spanning the gap. The CDR3 has 13 amino acids. Germline V gene lookup returns CDR1 DFQATT and CDR2 SNEGSKA (reference sequence). CDR3 sequence reads: CSARGAVNEKLFF. As DNA, the CDR3 is TGCAGTGCTAGAGGGGCAGTTAATGAAAAACTGTTTTTT.

This clonotype was seen ten or more times. The chain joins TRBV5-1 to TRBJ2-1; perhaps TRBD1 as D (5 bases). Trimming left V 6 bases short and J 8 bases short, with 24 bases between. This CDR3 has 16 residues. The V gene's germline CDR1 is SGHRS and CDR2 YFSETQ. CDR3: CASNGGGARGAYEQFF. Here the CDR3 DNA reads TGCGCCAGCAACGGCGGTGGGGCTAGGGGTGCCTATGAGCAGTTCTTC.

In its sample, this clonotype was seen a few times. The chain uses TRBV3-1 and TRBJ2-1, with TRBD2 matching 10 bases. Germline V gene lookup returns CDR1 LGHDT and CDR2 YNNKEL (reference sequence). With V trimmed by 8 bases and J by 8 bases, 12 bases remained unmatched. The CDR3 has 15 residues. The CDR3 sequence: CASSPSGRVIDEQFF. CDR3 in DNA: TGTGCCAGCTCCCCCAGCGGGAGGGTGATCGATGAGCAGTTCTTC.

V is TRBV6-1 and J is TRBJ1-1; D ambiguous. CDR3 length: 12 amino acids. V lost 4 bases and J lost 1, with 4 bases in between. Germline values: CDR1 MNHNS, CDR2 SASEGT. CDR3 sequence: CASSAANTEAFF. The CDR3 DNA reads as TGTGCCAGCAGTGCAGCGAACACTGAAGCTTTCTTT.

Many counts were recorded for this clonotype. The chain couples TRBV28 to TRBJ2-7; D remains ambiguous. CDR1 is MDHEN and CDR2 is SYDVKM in the germline V gene. There are 12 residues in the CDR3. Trimming removed 8 bases at V and 5 bases at J, with 13 bases between. The CDR3: CASPGPRNEQYF. The CDR3, as DNA: TGTGCCAGCCCTGGACCACGGAACGAGCAGTACTTC.

This clonotype was seen many times. The chain carries TRBV5-5 and TRBJ1-2; 10 bases align to TRBD1. V lost 4 bases to trimming and J lost 2 bases; unmatched junction nucleotides: 8. The CDR3 has 16 residues. CDR1 is SGHKS and CDR2 is YYEKEE in the germline V gene (reference sequence). The CDR3 DNA is TGTGCCAGCAGCCTAATTCCGGGACAGGGGAACTATGGCTACACCTTC. This codes for CASSLIPGQGNYGYTF.

This clonotype was counted ten times or more. The chain links TRBV5-1 to TRBJ2-2, with D possibly TRBD2 on 5 matching bases. The V end was cut by 4 bases, the J end by 4 bases, with 11 bases between. This CDR3 has 14 residues. CDR1 is SGHRS, CDR2 YFSETQ, per germline. CDR3 bases: TGCGCCAGCAGCCCCCCCCGGGGCACCGGGGAGCTGTTTTTT. It translates to CASSPPRGTGELFF. The whole variable domain, remainder taken from reference TRBV5-1 and TRBJ2-2, is KAGVTQTPRYLIKTRGQQVTLSCSPISGHRSVSWYQQTPGQGLQFLFEYFSETQRNKGNFPGRFSGRQFSNSRSEMNVSTLELGDSALYLCASSPPRGTGELFFGEGSRLTVL.

The rearrangement links TRBV6-1 to TRBJ1-2, with D hard to call. The germline V gene encodes CDR1 MNHNS and CDR2 SASEGT. The CDR3 is 13 amino acids. V was cut by 5 bases and J by 7 bases, with 14 bases left in between. CDR3 loop: CASSLGSRGGYTF. The CDR3 region has the DNA TGTGCCAGCAGTCTCGGGAGTCGAGGTGGCTACACCTTC.

This clonotype was found many times. The rearrangement uses TRBV19 and TRBJ2-2; 7 bases are a match to TRBD1. This CDR3 has 15 residues. Germline CDR1 is LNHDA and CDR2 is SQIVND (reference sequence). The V segment lost 8 bases and the J segment 0 bases; nucleotides outside the gene matches: 6. The DNA of the CDR3 is TGTGCCAGTCTAACAGGGGCCGCGAACACCGGGGAGCTGTTTTTT. Its protein is CASLTGAANTGELFF.

This clonotype has more than one count but fewer than ten. The chain has TRBV29-1 and TRBJ1-5; TRBD1 is a possible D gene (6 bases). CDR1 and CDR2 from the germline V gene are SQVTM and ANQGSEA. Trimming removed 4 bases at V and 7 bases at J, with 14 bases between. The CDR3 length is 13 residues. The CDR3 here is CSVGGGREQPQHF. CDR3 nucleotide sequence: TGCAGCGTTGGAGGGGGGCGGGAACAGCCCCAGCATTTT.

This clonotype was counted many times. The V and J genes are TRBV3-1 and TRBJ1-1; D is undetermined. The V end was cut by 2 bases, the J end by 3 bases, with 4 bases between. There are 12 residues in the CDR3. Germline CDR1 and CDR2: LGHDT and YNNKEL (reference sequence). CDR3 sequence: CASSQSDTEAFF. As DNA, the CDR3 is TGTGCCAGCAGCCAATCCGACACTGAAGCTTTCTTT.

This clonotype was observed a handful of times. The rearrangement joins TRBV11-1 to TRBJ1-1, with 8 bases lining up with TRBD1. The CDR3 has 18 residues. Germline lookup yields CDR1 SGHAT and CDR2 FQDESV (reference sequence). Trimming removed 1 base from V and 1 base from J; junction bases left unmatched: 11. CDR3: CASSLEGTVGQGNTEAFF. The DNA for the CDR3 is TGTGCCAGCAGCTTAGAGGGAACCGTCGGACAGGGGAACACTGAAGCTTTCTTT.

The chain employs TRBV6-1 and TRBJ1-5; D possibly corresponds to TRBD1 (5 bases). Per germline, CDR1 MNHNS and CDR2 SASEGT. The CDR3 extends over 12 amino acids. The CDR3 nucleotides are TGTGCGTCTAACCCAGGGAATCAGCCCCAGCATTTT. This translates into CASNPGNQPQHF.

The chain recombines TRBV30 with TRBJ1-1; possible D gene TRBD1, 6 bases. The CDR3 has 14 residues. The V end was cut by 3 bases, the J end by 1 base, with 12 bases between. The germline V gene has CDR1 GTSNPN and CDR2 SVGIG (reference sequence). In nucleotides, the CDR3 is TGTGCCTGGAGCCGGGGGCCTCAGAACACTGAAGCTTTCTTT. This sequence encodes CAWSRGPQNTEAFF.

This clonotype was counted many times. The gene calls are TRBV29-1 and TRBJ2-7; 10 bases are a match to TRBD2. CDR1 and CDR2 (germline): SQVTM, ANQGSEA. The CDR3 is made up of 13 amino acids. The junction had 4 bases not matched to a gene; V was cut back by 6 bases and J by 2 bases. For the CDR3, the DNA is TGCAGCGTCGTTCTAGCGGGAGCCTACGAGCAGTACTTC. It encodes CSVVLAGAYEQYF.

The chain employs TRBV12-3 or TRBV12-4 and TRBJ2-1, with TRBD2 matching 9 bases. The CDR3 covers 15 residues. Germline trimming cut 3 bases from V and 5 bases from J; bases unmatched to any gene: 5. CDR3 bases: TGTGCCAGCAGTTTCGGCGGGAGGGGAAACAATGAGCAGTTCTTC. This codes for CASSFGGRGNNEQFF.

This clonotype occurred a few times. The chain employs TRBV9 and TRBJ2-3, with a weak D call TRBD1 (5 bases). This CDR3 has 14 amino acids. CDR1 is SGDLS and CDR2 is YYNGEE in the germline V gene. Trimming took off 3 bases at V and 4 bases at J, with 12 bases between the two ends. Here the CDR3 reads CASSEGQVADTQYF. In nucleotides, the CDR3 is TGTGCCAGCAGCGAAGGACAAGTGGCAGATACGCAGTATTTT.

The chain is built from TRBV3-1 and TRBJ2-2, with TRBD2 matching 9 bases. V trimming: 1 base; J trimming: 8 bases; junction bases outside the gene matches: 17. The germline gives CDR1 LGHDT, CDR2 YNNKEL (reference sequence). CDR3 length equals 19 residues. The CDR3 nucleotides read TGTGCCAGCAGCCAAGTAGGTGGCCGAGCGGGAGGTCTTAGAGGGGAGCTGTTTTTT. It codes for CASSQVGGRAGGLRGELFF.

This clonotype was seen ten or more times. The chain couples TRBV28 to TRBJ2-7, with D possibly being TRBD1 (7 bases). Germline CDR1 MDHEN, CDR2 SYDVKM. CDR3 length: 15 residues. V lost 1 base, J lost 4 bases, and 14 bases lay in between. The CDR3 region has the DNA TGTGCCAGCAGTTTATTCCCAGGGGGGACTTACGAGCAGTACTTC. Residues: CASSLFPGGTYEQYF.

This chain links TRBV5-5 with TRBJ2-7; no clear D. Trimming stripped 6 bases from V and 2 bases from J, with 12 bases between. The CDR3 runs 13 residues. Germline V gives CDR1 SGHKS, CDR2 YYEKEE (reference sequence). The CDR3 region is CASTPPGPYEQYF. The DNA of the CDR3 is TGTGCCAGCACCCCGCCAGGTCCCTACGAGCAGTACTTC.

This clonotype was seen a handful of times. This chain connects TRBV7-4 to TRBJ2-3; unclear D gene. V dropped 4 bases and J dropped 1 base, with 9 bases sitting between them. The germline CDR1 and CDR2 sequences are SGHVT and SQSDAQ. The CDR3 has 14 residues. CDR3 bases: TGTGCCAGCAGCTCCCCCGGCCGCACAGATACGCAGTATTTT. This codes for CASSSPGRTDTQYF.

This clonotype was detected many times. The chain joins TRBV6-1 to TRBJ2-6; D gene uncertain. CDR1 MNHNS and CDR2 SASEGT come from the germline V gene. Trimming pared 1 base from V and 2 bases from J, leaving 6 bases between. The CDR3 has 15 residues. CDR3 residues: CASSEVPTGANVLTF. The CDR3 region has the DNA TGTGCCAGCAGTGAAGTACCCACTGGGGCCAACGTCCTGACTTTC.

The table lists this clonotype with many counts. The chain recombines TRBV12-3 or TRBV12-4 with TRBJ2-2; 9 nucleotides agree with TRBD2. The CDR3 has 17 amino acids. The trim removed 0 bases at V and 1 base at J, leaving 3 bases unmatched. CDR3 amino acids: CASSLARLAENTGELFF. CDR3 coding DNA: TGTGCCAGCAGTTTAGCGAGACTAGCGGAGAACACCGGGGAGCTGTTTTTT.

The chain joins TRBV24-1 to TRBJ2-1; D unresolved. V shed 2 bases and J shed 9 bases, with 13 bases lying between them. CDR3 length: 14 amino acids. CDR1 KGHDR and CDR2 SFDVKD come from the germline V gene. The CDR3 DNA reads as TGTGCCACCAGTGATTCAGTCAGGTCGACTGAGCAGTTCTTC. It specifies CATSDSVRSTEQFF.